The source of this TCR beta chain is a study of shared clonotypes between healthy human individuals. A remark on this clone: Its target is unknown.

Sorted-subset replicate PCRs used 150 to 200 ng DNA, some 31,000 T cell genomes. Using immunoSEQ multiplex PCR, the repertoire was profiled, and TCRdb retains in-frame clones only, with some absent. The sample has hundreds of thousands of clones, around 96% seen once. The study, taken as a whole, reports: In four donors, about 5% of naive CD4 clonotypes appeared in common. The expectation was that sequencing depth would affect clonotype sharing among donors.

Selected positively for CCR7 and CD45RO-negative, naive CD8 cells excluded terminally differentiated effector memory CD45RA+ cells. The germline CDR1 and CDR2 sequences are SGHDN and FVKESK. V was cut by 1 base and J by 6 bases, with 14 bases left in between. This CDR3 region has 15 residues. Material for sequencing was naive CD8+ T cells sorted from blood. The chain employs TRBV14 and TRBJ2-3; maybe TRBD2 (6 bases). This receptor was identified in a woman younger than 45 in good health. As DNA, the CDR3 is TGTGCCAGCAGCCAAGTGAATGGAGGGTTGGATACGCAGTATTTT. Translating it yields CASSQVNGGLDTQYF.